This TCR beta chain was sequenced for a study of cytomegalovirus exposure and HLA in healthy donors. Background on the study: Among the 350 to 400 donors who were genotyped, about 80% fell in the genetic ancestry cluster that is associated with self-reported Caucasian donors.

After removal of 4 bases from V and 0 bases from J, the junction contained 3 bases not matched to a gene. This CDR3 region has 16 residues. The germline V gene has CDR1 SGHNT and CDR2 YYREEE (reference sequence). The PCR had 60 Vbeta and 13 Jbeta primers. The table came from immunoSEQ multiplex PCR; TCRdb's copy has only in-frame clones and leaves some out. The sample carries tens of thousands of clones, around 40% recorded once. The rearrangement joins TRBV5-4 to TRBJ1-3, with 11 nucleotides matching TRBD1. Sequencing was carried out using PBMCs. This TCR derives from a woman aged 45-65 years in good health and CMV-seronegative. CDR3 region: CASSRDRGSSGNTIYF. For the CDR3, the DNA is TGTGCCAGCAGCAGGGACAGGGGGAGCTCTGGAAACACCATATATTTT.